A selection of T cell receptor beta chains follows, all from one sample in a study of shared clonotypes between healthy human individuals. Only in-frame clones appear in the TCRdb table, and some are missing; sequencing was by immunoSEQ multiplex PCR. The top ten clones hold about 1.5% of a sample with about a million clones, 65% to 80% of them seen once. Material: memory CD4+ T cells sorted from blood. Receptors were obtained from a man younger than 35 in good health. The CDR3 runs from the conserved cysteine through the conserved F or W. D genes are given only for firm matches. A row's size may be missing; if present it is once, few, many or a size class.

abundance: .; v_gene: TRBV30; j_gene: TRBJ1-2; d_gene: TRBD1; CDR3aa: CAWIPFLHGTEDYGYTF; CDR3nt: TGTGCCTGGATTCCCTTCTTACACGGGACAGAGGACTATGGCTACACCTTC
abundance: .; v_gene: TRBV6-1; j_gene: TRBJ1-5; d_gene: .; CDR3aa: CASSHGAHNQPQHF; CDR3nt: TGTGCCAGCAGTCATGGGGCGCACAATCAGCCCCAGCATTTT
abundance: .; v_gene: TRBV10-3; j_gene: TRBJ2-3; d_gene: TRBD2; CDR3aa: CAIGQAGVADTQYF; CDR3nt: TGTGCCATCGGTCAAGCGGGAGTTGCAGATACGCAGTATTTT
abundance: .; v_gene: TRBV2; j_gene: TRBJ1-2; d_gene: TRBD1; CDR3aa: CASIPQGAIPSGYTF; CDR3nt: TGTGCCAGCATTCCACAGGGGGCGATTCCTTCTGGCTACACCTTC
abundance: .; v_gene: TRBV4-2; j_gene: TRBJ1-5; d_gene: .; CDR3aa: CASSLVLGGNQPQHF; CDR3nt: TGTGCCAGCAGCCTGGTATTAGGGGGGAATCAGCCCCAGCATTTT
abundance: .; v_gene: TRBV2; j_gene: TRBJ1-4; d_gene: .; CDR3aa: CASRSDGRGEKLFF; CDR3nt: TGTGCCAGCAGATCGGACGGCCGAGGCGAAAAACTGTTTTTT
abundance: .; v_gene: TRBV6-5; j_gene: TRBJ2-7; d_gene: TRBD2; CDR3aa: CASNGGGPYEQYF; CDR3nt: TGTGCCAGCAATGGCGGGGGGCCCTACGAGCAGTACTTC
abundance: .; v_gene: TRBV6-4; j_gene: TRBJ2-7; d_gene: .; CDR3aa: CASHSPIIYEQYF; CDR3nt: TGTGCCAGCCACAGTCCGATCATCTACGAGCAGTACTTC
abundance: .; v_gene: TRBV28; j_gene: TRBJ1-6; d_gene: .; CDR3aa: CASSTLLSPLHF; CDR3nt: TGTGCCAGCAGTACCCTTCTTTCACCCCTCCACTTT
abundance: .; v_gene: TRBV18; j_gene: TRBJ1-6; d_gene: .; CDR3aa: CASSPPMTERYSYNSPLHF; CDR3nt: TGTGCCAGCTCACCACCCATGACAGAACGTTACTCCTATAATTCACCCCTCCACTTT
abundance: few; v_gene: TRBV2; j_gene: TRBJ1-5; d_gene: .; CDR3aa: CASSEQPNQPQHF; CDR3nt: TGTGCCAGCAGTGAACAGCCCAATCAGCCCCAGCATTTT
abundance: .; v_gene: TRBV19; j_gene: TRBJ1-6; d_gene: .; CDR3aa: CASSIQGSDSPLHF; CDR3nt: TGTGCCAGTAGTATTCAGGGATCAGATTCACCCCTCCACTTT
abundance: .; v_gene: TRBV5-1; j_gene: TRBJ1-2; d_gene: .; CDR3aa: CASSFTATNYGYTF; CDR3nt: TGCGCCAGCAGCTTTACAGCCACTAACTATGGCTACACCTTC
abundance: .; v_gene: TRBV11-2; j_gene: TRBJ1-4; d_gene: .; CDR3aa: CASSLDGGNEKLFF; CDR3nt: TGTGCCAGCAGCTTAGATGGGGGTAATGAAAAACTGTTTTTT
abundance: .; v_gene: TRBV7-9; j_gene: TRBJ2-7; d_gene: TRBD2; CDR3aa: CASSQSSGGSYEQYF; CDR3nt: TGTGCCAGCAGCCAATCTAGCGGGGGATCCTACGAGCAGTACTTC
abundance: .; v_gene: TRBV5-6; j_gene: TRBJ2-1; d_gene: .; CDR3aa: CASSLGVVGFGNEQFF; CDR3nt: TGTGCCAGCAGCTTGGGAGTAGTAGGATTCGGCAATGAGCAGTTCTTC
abundance: .; v_gene: TRBV6-5; j_gene: TRBJ1-1; d_gene: TRBD1; CDR3aa: CASTPGTVSEAFF; CDR3nt: TGTGCCAGCACTCCCGGGACAGTATCTGAAGCTTTCTTT
abundance: .; v_gene: TRBV28; j_gene: TRBJ2-1; d_gene: TRBD2; CDR3aa: CASSLNGQAGFNEQFF; CDR3nt: TGTGCCAGCAGTTTAAATGGTCAAGCGGGATTCAATGAGCAGTTCTTC
abundance: .; v_gene: TRBV10-3; j_gene: TRBJ2-3; d_gene: .; CDR3aa: CAIKAPGTDTQYF; CDR3nt: TGTGCCATCAAAGCCCCTGGCACAGATACGCAGTATTTT
abundance: .; v_gene: TRBV11-2; j_gene: TRBJ2-6; d_gene: .; CDR3aa: CASSFGSSGANVLTF; CDR3nt: TGTGCCAGCAGCTTCGGGAGCTCTGGGGCCAACGTCCTGACTTTC
abundance: .; v_gene: TRBV4-3; j_gene: TRBJ1-2; d_gene: TRBD1; CDR3aa: CASSTTGTVGNYGYTF; CDR3nt: TGCGCCAGCAGCACGACCGGGACAGTTGGGAACTATGGCTACACCTTC
abundance: .; v_gene: TRBV28; j_gene: TRBJ2-6; d_gene: .; CDR3aa: CASSLGQAGPSGANVLTF; CDR3nt: TGTGCCAGCAGCTTAGGTCAGGCAGGGCCCTCTGGGGCCAACGTCCTGACTTTC
abundance: .; v_gene: TRBV27; j_gene: TRBJ2-7; d_gene: .; CDR3aa: CASKAREGGTYEQYF; CDR3nt: TGTGCCAGCAAAGCTCGAGAAGGGGGAACCTACGAGCAGTACTTC
abundance: .; v_gene: TRBV21-1; j_gene: TRBJ2-7; d_gene: .; CDR3aa: CASNVGGTLSYEQYF; CDR3nt: TGTGCCAGCAATGTCGGCGGGACACTTTCCTACGAGCAGTACTTC
abundance: few; v_gene: TRBV4-1; j_gene: TRBJ1-4; d_gene: .; CDR3aa: CASSQLQMEEKLFF; CDR3nt: TGCGCCAGCAGCCAACTACAGATGGAGGAAAAACTGTTTTTT
abundance: few; v_gene: TRBV5-5; j_gene: TRBJ2-7; d_gene: .; CDR3aa: CASSFQGVIEQYF; CDR3nt: TGTGCCAGCAGCTTCCAGGGAGTAATCGAGCAGTACTTC
abundance: .; v_gene: TRBV2; j_gene: TRBJ1-1; d_gene: TRBD1; CDR3aa: CASSVGGLTNTEAFF; CDR3nt: TGTGCCAGCAGTGTAGGGGGCCTTACGAACACTGAAGCTTTCTTT
abundance: .; v_gene: TRBV30; j_gene: TRBJ2-7; d_gene: .; CDR3aa: CAWSAQGREQYF; CDR3nt: TGTGCCTGGAGTGCACAGGGCAGGGAGCAGTACTTC
abundance: .; v_gene: TRBV2; j_gene: TRBJ1-4; d_gene: .; CDR3aa: CASSRRPNEKLFF; CDR3nt: TGTGCCAGCAGTAGAAGGCCAAATGAAAAACTGTTTTTT
abundance: once; v_gene: TRBV10-2; j_gene: TRBJ2-7; d_gene: .; CDR3aa: CASSEGTYEQYF; CDR3nt: TGCGCCAGCAGTGAGGGGACATACGAGCAGTACTTC
abundance: once; v_gene: TRBV6-5; j_gene: TRBJ1-5; d_gene: .; CDR3aa: CASSPNGISNQPQHF; CDR3nt: TGTGCCAGCAGTCCTAACGGGATTAGCAATCAGCCCCAGCATTTT
abundance: .; v_gene: TRBV2; j_gene: TRBJ2-5; d_gene: TRBD1; CDR3aa: CASRTGNPQETQYF; CDR3nt: TGTGCCAGTCGGACAGGGAACCCCCAAGAGACCCAGTACTTC
abundance: .; v_gene: TRBV15; j_gene: TRBJ1-5; d_gene: TRBD1; CDR3aa: CATSRERQGGNQPQHF; CDR3nt: TGTGCCACCAGCAGGGAAAGACAGGGCGGGAATCAGCCCCAGCATTTT
abundance: .; v_gene: TRBV7-9; j_gene: TRBJ1-2; d_gene: .; CDR3aa: CASSLVLANYGYTF; CDR3nt: TGTGCCAGCAGCTTAGTTCTCGCTAACTATGGCTACACCTTC
abundance: once; v_gene: TRBV28; j_gene: TRBJ2-7; d_gene: TRBD1; CDR3aa: CASRGTGYEQYF; CDR3nt: TGTGCCAGCAGGGGGACAGGGTACGAGCAGTACTTC
abundance: .; v_gene: TRBV18; j_gene: TRBJ2-7; d_gene: TRBD1; CDR3aa: CASSPGTGAYEQYF; CDR3nt: TGTGCCAGCTCACCCGGGACAGGAGCCTACGAGCAGTACTTC
abundance: .; v_gene: TRBV2; j_gene: TRBJ1-2; d_gene: .; CDR3aa: CASSVGSYGYTF; CDR3nt: TGTGCCAGCAGTGTAGGGTCCTATGGCTACACCTTC
abundance: .; v_gene: TRBV6-6; j_gene: TRBJ2-2; d_gene: .; CDR3aa: CASSYDSSNTGELFF; CDR3nt: TGTGCCAGCAGTTACGACAGTTCGAACACCGGGGAGCTGTTTTTT
abundance: .; v_gene: TRBV27; j_gene: TRBJ1-6; d_gene: .; CDR3aa: CASSLTRGTYNSPLHF; CDR3nt: TGTGCCAGCAGTTTAACCAGGGGAACCTATAATTCACCCCTCCACTTT
abundance: many; v_gene: TRBV30; j_gene: TRBJ1-6; d_gene: .; CDR3aa: CAWSVEGYNSPLHF; CDR3nt: TGTGCCTGGAGCGTCGAGGGTTATAATTCACCCCTCCACTTT
abundance: .; v_gene: TRBV5-1; j_gene: TRBJ2-7; d_gene: TRBD1; CDR3aa: CASSLADRASPYEQYF; CDR3nt: TGCGCCAGCAGCTTGGCCGACAGGGCGTCCCCCTACGAGCAGTACTTC
abundance: .; v_gene: TRBV11-1; j_gene: TRBJ2-1; d_gene: TRBD2; CDR3aa: CASSRYGLAGGFYNEQFF; CDR3nt: TGTGCCAGCAGCCGATACGGACTAGCGGGGGGTTTCTACAATGAGCAGTTCTTC
abundance: few; v_gene: TRBV5-1; j_gene: TRBJ1-3; d_gene: TRBD1; CDR3aa: CASSSTGVENTIYF; CDR3nt: TGCGCCAGCAGCTCAACAGGGGTAGAAAACACCATATATTTT
abundance: .; v_gene: TRBV7-2; j_gene: TRBJ2-1; d_gene: .; CDR3aa: CASSLGSGSYNEQFF; CDR3nt: TGTGCCAGCAGCTTAGGTAGCGGCTCCTACAATGAGCAGTTCTTC
abundance: .; v_gene: TRBV10-3; j_gene: TRBJ2-2; d_gene: .; CDR3aa: CAIIEKLTGTGELFF; CDR3nt: TGTGCCATCATCGAGAAGCTGACCGGCACCGGGGAGCTGTTTTTT
abundance: .; v_gene: TRBV7-9; j_gene: TRBJ1-3; d_gene: .; CDR3aa: CASSYTPEENTIYF; CDR3nt: TGTGCCAGCAGCTACACGCCCGAGGAAAACACCATATATTTT
abundance: .; v_gene: TRBV18; j_gene: TRBJ1-6; d_gene: TRBD1; CDR3aa: CASSPGGPGGSYSPLHF; CDR3nt: TGTGCCAGCTCACCAGGTGGGCCAGGGGGAAGTTATTCACCCCTCCACTTT
abundance: .; v_gene: TRBV7-9; j_gene: TRBJ2-1; d_gene: TRBD2; CDR3aa: CASSHTIPLAGGLVEQFF; CDR3nt: TGTGCCAGCAGCCATACAATACCACTAGCGGGAGGGTTAGTTGAGCAGTTCTTC
abundance: many; v_gene: TRBV7-2; j_gene: TRBJ1-2; d_gene: .; CDR3aa: CASSLGLTYGYTF; CDR3nt: TGTGCCAGCAGCTTAGGTCTTACCTATGGCTACACCTTC
abundance: once; v_gene: TRBV5-1; j_gene: TRBJ1-1; d_gene: TRBD1; CDR3aa: CASSPRQGAVTEAFF; CDR3nt: TGCGCCAGCAGCCCCAGACAGGGGGCGGTCACTGAAGCTTTCTTT
abundance: few; v_gene: TRBV29-1; j_gene: TRBJ2-6; d_gene: TRBD1; CDR3aa: CSVEDPDRGMTGANVLTF; CDR3nt: TGCAGCGTTGAAGATCCCGACAGGGGAATGACTGGGGCCAACGTCCTGACTTTC
abundance: .; v_gene: TRBV10-1; j_gene: TRBJ2-7; d_gene: .; CDR3aa: CASSPGTSSYEQYF; CDR3nt: TGCGCCAGCAGTCCCGGGACATCCTCCTACGAGCAGTACTTC
abundance: few; v_gene: TRBV5-1; j_gene: TRBJ2-7; d_gene: TRBD2; CDR3aa: CASSLVPGTSGNYEQYF; CDR3nt: TGCGCCAGCAGCTTGGTCCCTGGGACTAGCGGGAACTACGAGCAGTACTTC
abundance: .; v_gene: TRBV9; j_gene: TRBJ2-3; d_gene: TRBD2; CDR3aa: CASSVVRAGGPKFPDTQYF; CDR3nt: TGTGCCAGCAGCGTGGTACGAGCGGGAGGGCCTAAGTTCCCAGATACGCAGTATTTT
abundance: .; v_gene: TRBV18; j_gene: TRBJ1-2; d_gene: .; CDR3aa: CASSPPSLGQSDYTF; CDR3nt: TGTGCCAGCTCACCACCGAGCCTTGGACAGAGCGACTACACCTTC
abundance: .; v_gene: TRBV5-4; j_gene: TRBJ2-1; d_gene: .; CDR3aa: CASTLDQVHEQFF; CDR3nt: TGTGCCAGCACCTTAGACCAGGTCCATGAGCAGTTCTTC
abundance: .; v_gene: TRBV7-8; j_gene: TRBJ2-7; d_gene: .; CDR3aa: CASSPGTLTYEQYF; CDR3nt: TGTGCCAGCAGTCCCGGGACGCTCACCTACGAGCAGTACTTC
abundance: once; v_gene: TRBV11-2; j_gene: TRBJ1-6; d_gene: .; CDR3aa: CASSPNRGVGSNSPLHF; CDR3nt: TGTGCCAGCAGCCCTAACCGCGGGGTAGGGAGCAATTCACCCCTCCACTTT